This entry lists 2 T cell receptor beta chains sequenced from one sample in a study of PD-1 blockade in classical Hodgkin lymphoma. Profiling relied on immunoSEQ multiplex PCR, and the TCRdb table lists in-frame clones only, not all of them. This sample has about 7,400 clones; 60% to 85% occur once, and the top ten carry roughly 46%. Relapse after autologous stem cell transplantation occurred in every patient, and brentuximab vedotin exposure varied. The sample in question was peripheral blood mononuclear cells (PBMCs), obtained before the second cycle of nivolumab. These receptors were taken from a human donor with classical Hodgkin lymphoma.

The rearrangement joins TRBV18 to TRBJ2-5; 7 bases are a match to TRBD2. The CDR3 contains 13 residues. The V gene's germline CDR1 is KGHSH and CDR2 LQKENI. J lost 5 bases, V lost 2 bases, and 2 bases had no gene match. The CDR3 region is CASSPTGRETQYF. CDR3 nucleotides: TGTGCCAGCTCACCAACCGGGAGGGAGACCCAGTACTTC.

With respect to this clone: This specimen includes other DNA sequences encoding the same CDR3. The CDR3 DNA follows: TGTGCCAGCAGTTCCAACTACGAGCAGTACTTC. Amino acid sequence: CASSSNYEQYF. This sequence joins TRBV27 and TRBJ2-7, with unresolved D. Germline CDR1 and CDR2: MNHEY and SMNVEV (reference sequence). V lost 4 bases to trimming and J lost 3 bases, with 4 bases between them. The CDR3 is made up of 11 amino acids.